These 7 T cell receptor beta chains originate from one sample sequenced in a study of vaccination and CD4 T cells after COVID-19. CD4+ T cells that had been cultured provided DNA sequenced with the Oncomine TCR Beta short-read assay. MiXCR, run by TCRdb on the PCR reads, gives a single entry per CDR3 protein. The sample yields 9,500 to 15,000 distinct CDR3 sequences, less than 50% seen once. Treatment meaning: roughly ten-day PBMC culture with coronavirus spike peptide pools or control peptides (ViraFEST assay). These TCRs' antigens remain unknown. The material sequenced was CD4+ T cells from blood, cultured in vitro. The source is a human donor who had recovered from COVID-19.

This clonotype was detected only a few times. The chain joins TRBV7-2 to TRBJ2-3; D ambiguous. Deletions cut 3 bases from V and 1 base from J, with 8 bases between. The CDR3 is 14 residues long. Germline V gives CDR1 SGHTA, CDR2 FQGNSA. CDR3 nucleotide sequence: TGTGCCAGCAGCTTTTACACCCGCACAGATACGCAGTATTTT. Protein sequence: CASSFYTRTDTQYF. Supplemented by reference TRBV7-2 and TRBJ2-3, the full variable domain reads GAGVSQSPSNKVTEKGKDVELRCDPISGHTALYWYRQSLGQGLEFLIYFQGNSAPDKSGLPSDRFSAERTGGSVSTLTIQRTQQEDSAVYLCASSFYTRTDTQYFGPGTRLTVL.

J is TRBJ1-2 and V is TRBV10-3, with D unclear. CDR3 length equals 16 residues. Per the germline V gene, CDR1 is ENHRY and CDR2 is SYGVKD. With 3 bases removed from V and 6 bases from J, the gap between germline ends came to 20 bases. CDR3 region: CAISDGGAALPNGYTF. In DNA, the CDR3 is TGTGCCATCAGTGACGGAGGAGCCGCCCTACCAAATGGCTACACCTTC.

The chain uses TRBV20-1 and TRBJ2-5; 7 nucleotides line up with TRBD1. This CDR3 is 14 amino acids long. The germline V gene encodes CDR1 DFQATT and CDR2 SNEGSKA (reference sequence). With V trimmed by 5 bases and J by 5 bases, 11 bases remained unmatched. This CDR3 reads CSAPDRVRGETQYF. The CDR3 nucleotides are TGCAGTGCTCCTGACAGGGTGAGAGGGGAGACCCAGTACTTC.

This chain uses TRBV20-1 with TRBJ1-1; D gene ambiguous. This CDR3 is built from 15 residues. Deletions cut 0 bases from V and 5 bases from J, with 16 bases between. Germline lookup yields CDR1 DFQATT and CDR2 SNEGSKA (reference sequence). CDR3 nucleotides: TGCAGTGCTAGAGATTCGGGCAGCTCGGGGACTGAAGCTTTCTTT. As protein: CSARDSGSSGTEAFF.

This chain links TRBV20-1 with TRBJ2-2; the D is unclear. Germline CDR1 is DFQATT and CDR2 is SNEGSKA (reference sequence). Trimming took off 4 bases at V and 2 bases at J, with 17 bases between the two ends. The CDR3 totals 16 residues. The CDR3 spells CSATRRVGRNTGELFF. CDR3 nucleotide sequence: TGCAGTGCTACCCGGCGAGTGGGCCGCAACACCGGGGAGCTGTTTTTT.

This rearrangement joins TRBV7-3 to TRBJ2-1, with 12 bases lining up with TRBD1. Germline V gene lookup returns CDR1 SGHTA and CDR2 FQGTGA. After removal of 5 bases from V and 7 bases from J, the junction contained 9 bases not matched to a gene. CDR3 length: 16 residues. In DNA, the CDR3 is TGTGCCAGCAGCAAGATGGGACAGGGGGCGAGGAATGAGCAGTTCTTC. Translating it yields CASSKMGQGARNEQFF. The full variable domain, with the rest looked up from reference TRBV7-3 and TRBJ2-1, is GAGVSQTPSNKVTEKGKYVELRCDPISGHTALYWYRQSLGQGPEFLIYFQGTGAADDSGLPNDRFFAVRPEGSVSTLKIQRTERGDSAVYLCASSKMGQGARNEQFFGPGTRLTVL.

There are a few counts of this clonotype. This chain joins TRBV5-5 and TRBJ1-2; a possible D gene is TRBD1 (5 bases). Germline V CDR1 and CDR2: SGHKS, YYEKEE (reference sequence). This CDR3 has 12 amino acids. Trimming pared 4 bases from V and 5 bases from J, leaving 9 bases between. This CDR3 reads CASSPEGYGYTF. CDR3 DNA: TGTGCCAGCAGCCCGGAGGGGTATGGCTACACCTTC.